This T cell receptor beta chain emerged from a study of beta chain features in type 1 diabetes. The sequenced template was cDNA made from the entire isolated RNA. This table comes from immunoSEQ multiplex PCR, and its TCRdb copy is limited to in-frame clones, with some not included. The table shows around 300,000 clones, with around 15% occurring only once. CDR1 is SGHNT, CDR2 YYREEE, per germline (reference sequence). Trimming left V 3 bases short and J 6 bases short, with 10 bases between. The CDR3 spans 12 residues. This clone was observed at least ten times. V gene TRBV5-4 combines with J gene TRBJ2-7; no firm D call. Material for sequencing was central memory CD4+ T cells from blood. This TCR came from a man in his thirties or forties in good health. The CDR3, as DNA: TGTGCCAGCAGCTGGGATGCTTCCGAGCAGTACGTC. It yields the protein CASSWDASEQYV.